Following are 9 T cell receptor beta chains from one sample sequenced in a study of OX40 agonist ivuxolimab in advanced cancers. Sequencing was performed with immunoSEQ multiplex PCR; in TCRdb, only in-frame clones are kept and a portion is missing. In the table there are about 100,000 clones, roughly 90% of which are singletons. The input for sequencing was CD4+ or CD8+ T cells sorted from blood, taken in a trial of the OX40 agonist ivuxolimab. Receptors originate from an adult with an advanced solid tumor such as melanoma, head and neck, liver or kidney cancer.

CDR3 loop: CASSRLLRGGNTGELFF. For the CDR3, the DNA is TGTGCCAGCAGCCGGCTTTTACGAGGGGGGAACACCGGGGAGCTGTTTTTT. This chain connects TRBV5-4 to TRBJ2-2, with D possibly being TRBD1 (6 bases). Trimming stripped 4 bases from V and 1 base from J, with 17 bases between. Germline loops: CDR1 SGHNT, CDR2 YYREEE (reference sequence). The CDR3 has 17 amino acids.

The V gene is TRBV9, the J gene TRBJ2-1; D is unresolved. The length of the CDR3 is 16 residues. V was clipped by 1 base and J by 7 bases, with 18 bases between them. The germline gives CDR1 SGDLS, CDR2 YYNGEE. CDR3 loop: CASSVFEALSRNEQFF. The CDR3 DNA reads TGTGCCAGCAGCGTATTCGAAGCCCTGTCCAGAAATGAGCAGTTCTTC.

V and J are TRBV5-1 and TRBJ2-2; a possible D gene is TRBD1 (6 bases). From germline, CDR1 is SGHRS and CDR2 YFSETQ. Trimming took off 0 bases at V and 2 bases at J, with 8 bases between the two ends. This CDR3 has 15 residues. Written as DNA, the CDR3 is TGCGCCAGCAGCTTGGGGACAGTAAACACCGGGGAGCTGTTTTTT. This codes for CASSLGTVNTGELFF.

V is TRBV6-1 and J is TRBJ2-5; no clear D. Near its end, the DNA agrees better with TRBJ2-7, so the J call may be wrong. The length of the CDR3 is 13 residues. Germline V gene lookup returns CDR1 MNHNS and CDR2 SASEGT. CDR3 sequence (DNA): TGTGCCAGCACCCCCCGGGCCTCCTACGAGCAGTACTTC. Residues: CASTPRASYEQYF.

J is TRBJ2-5 and V is TRBV6-1; 8 nucleotides align to TRBD1. The CDR3 runs to 11 residues. Trimming took 11 bases from V and 9 from J; bases not matched to a gene: 8. Per germline, CDR1 MNHNS and CDR2 SASEGT. For the CDR3, the DNA is TGTGCCGGCGGGACAGGACGCCCCCAGTACTTC. Its protein is CAGGTGRPQYF.

V is TRBV27 and J is TRBJ1-6; no reliable D call. V lost 7 bases, J lost 0 bases, and 19 bases lay in between. Germline lookup yields CDR1 MNHEY and CDR2 SMNVEV (reference sequence). CDR3 length equals 18 residues. This chain's CDR3 is CASMKVTGRSSYNSPLHF. Written as DNA, the CDR3 is TGTGCCAGCATGAAGGTAACGGGGAGAAGCTCCTATAATTCACCCCTCCACTTT.

V gene TRBV18 combines with J gene TRBJ1-2; 8 positions agree with TRBD1. This CDR3 has 17 residues. Germline trimming cut 5 bases from V and 3 bases from J; bases unmatched to any gene: 14. In germline, CDR1 is KGHSH, CDR2 LQKENI. As DNA, the CDR3 is TGTGCCAGCTCATCGAAGACAGGGGCTCGCGATGACTATGGCTACACCTTC. Its protein is CASSSKTGARDDYGYTF.

The chain has TRBV6-1 and TRBJ1-5, with 9 bases that match TRBD1. CDR1 is MNHNS, CDR2 SASEGT, per germline. The CDR3 has 15 residues. The junction had 2 bases not matched to a gene; V was cut back by 4 bases and J by 1 base. This chain's CDR3 is CASSGTGVSNQPQHF. CDR3 sequence (DNA): TGTGCCAGCAGTGGGACAGGGGTAAGCAATCAGCCCCAGCATTTT.

The rearrangement joins TRBV4-2 to TRBJ1-2; possibly TRBD1 for D (5 bases). CDR1 and CDR2 from the germline V gene are LGHNA and YNFKEQ. The V end was cut by 0 bases, the J end by 8 bases, with 10 bases between. The CDR3 consists of 13 residues. CDR3 nucleotide sequence: TGTGCCAGCAGCCAAGAGTTCGGGACCGGCTACACCTTC. Translating gives CASSQEFGTGYTF.